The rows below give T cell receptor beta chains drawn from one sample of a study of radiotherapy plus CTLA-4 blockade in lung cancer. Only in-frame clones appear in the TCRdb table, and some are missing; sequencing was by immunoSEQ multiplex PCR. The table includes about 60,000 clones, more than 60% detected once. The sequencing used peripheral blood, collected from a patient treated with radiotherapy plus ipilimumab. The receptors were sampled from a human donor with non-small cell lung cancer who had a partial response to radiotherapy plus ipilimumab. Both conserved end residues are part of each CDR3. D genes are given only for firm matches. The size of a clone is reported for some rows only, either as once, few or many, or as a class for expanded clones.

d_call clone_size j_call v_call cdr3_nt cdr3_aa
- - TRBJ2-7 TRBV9 TGTGCCAGCAGCGTAAGCCCCTCCTCGGGCAGCGGGCTGAACGAGCAGTACTTC CASSVSPSSGSGLNEQYF
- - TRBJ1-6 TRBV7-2 TGTGCCAGCAGCCCAGCGGGGGGTGCACCCCTCCACTTT CASSPAGGAPLHF
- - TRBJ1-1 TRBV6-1 TGTGCCAGCAGTGAAGTTGGGGAGGCTGAAGCTTTCTTT CASSEVGEAEAFF
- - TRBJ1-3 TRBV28 TGTGCCAGCAACCCTGCGGGAAACACCATATATTTT CASNPAGNTIYF
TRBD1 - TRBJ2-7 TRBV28 TGTGCCAGCAGTTTAGGACAGGTCAGCTACGAGCAGTACTTC CASSLGQVSYEQYF
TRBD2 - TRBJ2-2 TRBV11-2 TGTGCCAGCAGCCCCTTCGGGGGGGCCCTTGGAAACACCGGGGAGCTGTTTTTT CASSPFGGALGNTGELFF
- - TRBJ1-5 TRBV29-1 TGCAGCGTTGAAGATCCAAATAGCAATCAGCCCCAGCATTTT CSVEDPNSNQPQHF
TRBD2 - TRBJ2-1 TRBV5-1 TGCGCCAGCAGCCCCGGACTAGCGGGGGACCACAATGAGCAGTTCTTC CASSPGLAGDHNEQFF
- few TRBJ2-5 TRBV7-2 TGTGCCAGCAGCTTAGTCGGGAGAGGGTTCCAAGAGACCCAGTACTTC CASSLVGRGFQETQYF
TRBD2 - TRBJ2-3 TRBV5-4 TGTGCCAGCAGCTTGAACGCGGGGGGCTCCACAGATACGCAGTATTTT CASSLNAGGSTDTQYF
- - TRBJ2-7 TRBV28 TGTGCCAGCAGCCCCGCGGGACAGTCCCACGAGCAGTACTTC CASSPAGQSHEQYF
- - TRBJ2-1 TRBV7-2 TGTGCCAGCAGCTCCCCATATGGGCAGGGAAAAGGTGAGCAGTTCTTC CASSSPYGQGKGEQFF
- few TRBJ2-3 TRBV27 TGTGCCAGCAGCCGCAGGGGGGGCACAGATACGCAGTATTTT CASSRRGGTDTQYF
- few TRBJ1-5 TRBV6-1 TGTGCCAGCAGTGTCGACAGTAATAATAGCAATCAGCCCCAGCATTTT CASSVDSNNSNQPQHF
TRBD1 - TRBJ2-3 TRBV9 TGTGCCAGCAGCCGGACAGGGCAAAGCACAGATACGCAGTATTTT CASSRTGQSTDTQYF
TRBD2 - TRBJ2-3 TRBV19 TGTGCCAGTAGTACCTCCTTAGCGGGGGGGCTAGATACGCAGTATTTT CASSTSLAGGLDTQYF
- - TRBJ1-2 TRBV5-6 TGTGCCAGCAGCTTGGCTTATGGCTACACCTTC CASSLAYGYTF